Following are 19 T cell receptor beta chains from one sample sequenced in a study of CD8+CD57+ T cells in acquired aplastic anemia. It was genomic DNA that served as the template for profiling TCR beta VDJ and CDR3. One entry per CDR3 protein, called by TCRdb with MiXCR from the reads. The data show 65,000 or so distinct CDR3 sequences, about 50% seen once. Sequencing input: sorted CD4+, CD8+, or CD8+CD57+ T cells (not recorded which) from PBMCs. Every receptor here comes from a human donor in good health, serving as a control.

CDR3 coding DNA: TGTGCCATCAGTGAATGGGATTGGACTGAAGCTTTCTTT. Translation gives CAISEWDWTEAFF. The chain recombines TRBV10-3 with TRBJ1-1; D call uncertain. V gave up 3 bases and J gave up 5 bases, with 10 bases separating them. Germline assignment: CDR1 ENHRY and CDR2 SYGVKD. The CDR3 loop spans 13 amino acids.

The gene calls are TRBV11-1 and TRBJ2-1, with 13 bases identical to TRBD2. The J segment lost 7 bases and the V segment lost 3 bases, leaving 3 bases of the junction unmatched. Germline values: CDR1 SGHAT, CDR2 FQDESV (reference sequence). The CDR3 contains 15 residues. CDR3 bases: TGTGCCAGCAGCTTCAGGACTAGCGGGAGTAATGAGCAGTTCTTC. This encodes CASSFRTSGSNEQFF.

This clonotype was detected ten times or more. The genes are TRBV18 and TRBJ1-5; no definite D call. The CDR3 is 15 residues long. Trimming shortened V by 4 bases and J by 0 bases, and 10 bases separated the two germline ends. Germline assignment: CDR1 KGHSH and CDR2 LQKENI. DNA for the CDR3: TGTGCCAGCTCACTCCTGGCAGATAGCAATCAGCCCCAGCATTTT. Protein sequence: CASSLLADSNQPQHF.

This clonotype is medium-sized (0.01 to 0.1%) within its sample. The chain has TRBV2 and TRBJ1-6; TRBD1 matches at 8 bases. The germline CDR1 and CDR2 sequences are SNHLY and FYNNEI. The CDR3 has 13 residues. The V gene end was trimmed by 3 bases and the J gene end by 14 bases; junction bases not matched to a gene: 6. This chain's CDR3 is CASSEGDRLALHF. Here the CDR3 DNA reads TGTGCCAGCAGTGAGGGGGACAGGCTGGCCCTCCACTTT.

The chain is built from TRBV10-3 and TRBJ2-5; D is perhaps TRBD1 or TRBD2 (5 bases each). CDR1 ENHRY and CDR2 SYGVKD come from the germline V gene. The CDR3 sequence is 16 residues long. V was shortened by 2 bases and J by 1 base, with 14 bases between the two germline ends. The CDR3 sequence is CAISEGGVTVQETQYF. The DNA for the CDR3 is TGTGCCATCAGTGAGGGGGGTGTCACCGTCCAAGAGACCCAGTACTTC.

The rearrangement links TRBV15 to TRBJ1-1; D is unclear. V dropped 2 bases and J dropped 5 bases, with 9 bases sitting between them. Germline values: CDR1 LNHNV, CDR2 YYDKDF (reference sequence). The CDR3 is made up of 13 amino acids. Here the CDR3 DNA reads TGTGCCACCAGCAGACGGTTTAAGACTGAAGCTTTCTTT. Protein sequence: CATSRRFKTEAFF.

V gene TRBV11-2 combines with J gene TRBJ1-2; 9 bases are a match to TRBD1. Germline CDR1 reads SGHAT; CDR2 reads FQNNGV. V lost 2 bases to trimming and J lost 4 bases; unmatched junction nucleotides: 8. This CDR3 is 16 amino acids long. The CDR3 region is CASSLSTTGGGYGYTF. The DNA for the CDR3 is TGTGCCAGCAGCTTATCCACGACAGGGGGTGGCTATGGCTACACCTTC. Complete variable domain (other parts from reference TRBV11-2 and TRBJ1-2): EAGVAQSPRYKIIEKRQSVAFWCNPISGHATLYWYQQILGQGPKLLIQFQNNGVVDDSQLPKDRFSAERLKGVDSTLKIQPAKLEDSAVYLCASSLSTTGGGYGYTFGSGTRLTVV.

There are many counts of this clonotype. V is TRBV6-5 and J is TRBJ2-7; perhaps TRBD1 as D (5 bases). This CDR3 has 17 residues. V lost 0 bases, J lost 0 bases, and 15 bases lay in between. Germline V lookup: CDR1 MNHEY, CDR2 SVGAGI. CDR3 in amino acids: CASSYSGWGPSSYEQYF. For the CDR3, the DNA is TGTGCCAGCAGTTACTCTGGTTGGGGCCCTTCCTCCTACGAGCAGTACTTC.

This clonotype was counted a single time. V and J are TRBV24-1 and TRBJ1-5; D ambiguous. Deletions cut 2 bases from V and 5 bases from J, with 9 bases between. Germline V gives CDR1 KGHDR, CDR2 SFDVKD. CDR3 size: 14 residues. The chain's CDR3 is CATSDSGLYQPQHF. The CDR3 DNA follows: TGTGCCACCAGTGATTCAGGCCTTTATCAGCCCCAGCATTTT.

This clonotype occurred many times. The gene calls are TRBV5-1 and TRBJ2-7; D is uncertain. CDR1 is SGHRS and CDR2 is YFSETQ in the germline V gene. Trimming removed 1 base at V and 4 bases at J, with 15 bases between. This CDR3 is 15 amino acids long. Written as DNA, the CDR3 is TGCGCCAGCAGCTTGCAGGCTGGAATACCTTACGAGCAGTACTTC. Amino acids: CASSLQAGIPYEQYF.

The chain employs TRBV19 and TRBJ1-1; 7 bases are a match to TRBD1. The CDR3 runs to 15 residues. J lost 3 bases, V lost 4 bases, and 8 bases had no gene match. CDR1 is LNHDA, CDR2 SQIVND, per germline (reference sequence). The CDR3 spells CASSRNRDSDTEAFF. The CDR3 DNA reads TGTGCCAGTAGTAGGAACAGGGACAGCGACACTGAAGCTTTCTTT.

The V gene is TRBV4-1, the J gene TRBJ2-1, with TRBD2 identical over 10 bases. CDR1 is MGHRA and CDR2 is YSYEKL in the germline V gene. V shed 0 bases and J 1 base; nucleotides not matched to a gene: 12. This CDR3 spans 20 amino acids. The CDR3 loop reads CASSQDRASGRVKSYNEQFF. CDR3 coding DNA: TGCGCCAGCAGCCAAGATAGGGCTAGCGGGAGAGTCAAGTCCTACAATGAGCAGTTCTTC.

This clonotype is deemed medium-sized. This CDR3 is CSGMDSTDTQYF. The CDR3 DNA follows: TGCAGCGGTATGGACAGCACAGATACGCAGTATTTT. The V gene is TRBV29-1, the J gene TRBJ2-3; no firm D call. The CDR3 consists of 12 residues. CDR1 is SQVTM, CDR2 ANQGSEA, per germline. V gave up 7 bases and J gave up 0 bases, with 8 bases separating them.

The chain recombines TRBV6-1 with TRBJ2-3, with D unclear. The germline CDR1 and CDR2 sequences are MNHNS and SASEGT. CDR3 length equals 12 residues. V shed 2 bases and J shed 5 bases, with 5 bases lying between them. CDR3 nucleotide sequence: TGTGCCAGCAGTGAAATAGGAGATACGCAGTATTTT. This sequence encodes CASSEIGDTQYF.

There are many counts of this clonotype. The chain links TRBV6-2 or TRBV6-3 to TRBJ2-2; D is possibly TRBD1 (5 bases). Looked up from germline, CDR1 is MNHEY and CDR2 is SVGEGT. This CDR3 region has 17 residues. The V end was cut by 0 bases, the J end by 6 bases, with 17 bases between. The CDR3 sequence is CASSYSFQDNEPGELFF. The CDR3 DNA is TGTGCCAGCAGTTACTCATTCCAGGACAACGAACCCGGGGAGCTGTTTTTT.

This clonotype was recorded only once. The V call is TRBV7-8, the J call TRBJ1-4; no definite D call. Trimming removed 10 bases at V and 0 bases at J, with 9 bases between. The germline CDR1 and CDR2 sequences are SGHVS and FQNEAQ. The CDR3 extends over 13 amino acids. The CDR3 region has the DNA TGTGCCACTGGGTGGGCAACTAATGAAAAACTGTTTTTT. This codes for CATGWATNEKLFF.

About this clonotype itself: At one boundary the junction diverges from the germline segment, which might be a read error. The J gene is TRBJ2-7, the V gene TRBV19; TRBD2 aligns across 8 bases. Looked up from germline, CDR1 is LNHDA and CDR2 is SQIVND (reference sequence). CDR3 length: 14 residues. The CDR3 bases are TGCGCCAGTAGTTGGGTTAGCGGGAAAAATGAGCAGTACTTC. This sequence encodes CASSWVSGKNEQYF.

The chain links TRBV7-3 to TRBJ1-2; TRBD1 matches at 9 bases. Germline CDR1 is SGHTA and CDR2 is FQGTGA. The CDR3 loop spans 17 amino acids. The J segment lost 0 bases and the V segment lost 5 bases, leaving 10 bases of the junction unmatched. CDR3 sequence: CASSQSNGTGTNYGYTF. CDR3 nucleotides: TGTGCCAGCAGCCAATCGAACGGGACAGGGACTAACTATGGCTACACCTTC.

This clonotype was seen a single time. The chain uses TRBV25-1 and TRBJ1-4; D not resolved. CDR1 is MGHDK, CDR2 SYGVNS, per germline. The CDR3 is 12 residues long. V was clipped by 6 bases and J by 7 bases, with 9 bases between them. CDR3 nucleotide sequence: TGTGCCAGCAGGGAAAACACTGAAAAACTGTTTTTT. Its translation is CASRENTEKLFF.